The clone carrying this T cell receptor (beta chain) was observed a few times. Antigen: not known. This specimen belongs to a study of T cells after yellow fever vaccination. General observations from the study: Compared with primary, the secondary response was weaker and peaked at day 5, not 15. Abundant clonotypes from the bulk population could contaminate FACS-sorted repertoires.

V lost 4 bases, J lost 3 bases, and 9 bases lay in between. The CDR3 contains 12 residues. Germline CDR1 reads SQVTM; CDR2 reads ANQGSEA. Production of TCR cDNA was by 5'RACE template switching, which also added a universal primer site and UMIs. TCRdb reprocessed the 5' RACE reads via MiXCR and lists one record per CDR3 protein. The profile shows more than 350,000 distinct CDR3 sequences, 9.5% to 13% of them singletons. The receptor was derived from a man in his late teens or twenties who received the YFV17D yellow fever vaccine. The material sequenced was PBMCs, taken on the day of the first yellow fever vaccination. The V gene is TRBV29-1, the J gene TRBJ1-2, with a possible D match to TRBD1 (6 bases). CDR3 bases: TGCAGCGTTGTAGGGGGGGACTATGGCTACACCTTC. It translates to CSVVGGDYGYTF.